This is a list of T cell receptor beta chains from one sample in a study of blood T cell repertoires in COVID-19. The repertoire was sequenced with immunoSEQ multiplex PCR; TCRdb's copy has only in-frame clones and lacks some. Of some 450,000 clones in the sample, roughly 89% were seen once. The material sequenced was peripheral blood. All receptors come from a man younger than 35 with COVID-19, enrolled during active disease. Both conserved end residues are part of each CDR3. D genes are given only for firm matches. Only part of the rows carry a size: once, few, many, or a class if the clone is expanded.

v_call	d_call	j_call	clone_size	cdr3_nt	cdr3_aa
TRBV7-9	.	TRBJ1-1	.	TGTGCCAGCAGCCCCCAGGGACAACGGAGGAACACTGAAGCTTTCTTT	CASSPQGQRRNTEAFF
TRBV19	TRBD2	TRBJ2-2	.	TGTGCCAGTAGTAGTAGCGGGAGTTGGACCGGGGAGCTGTTTTTT	CASSSSGSWTGELFF
TRBV14	.	TRBJ2-7	.	TGTGCCAGCAGCCAACAGTTCTACGAGCAGTACTTC	CASSQQFYEQYF
TRBV7-9	.	TRBJ2-1	.	TGTGCCAGCAGCCCTACAGGACTATCAAGGTACAATGAGCAGTTCTTC	CASSPTGLSRYNEQFF
TRBV18	.	TRBJ1-2	.	TGTGCCAGCTCACCGGACAGAGACTATGGCTACACCTTC	CASSPDRDYGYTF
TRBV15	TRBD2	TRBJ2-7	.	TGTGCCACCAGCAGCCCACCGGGGGGGGAGCAGTACTTC	CATSSPPGGEQYF
TRBV19	TRBD2	TRBJ2-1	.	TGTGCCAGTAGTATCGTGGCTAGCGGGAGCAATGAGCAGTTCTTC	CASSIVASGSNEQFF
TRBV4-1	TRBD1	TRBJ2-1	.	TGCGCCAGCAGGGCGGGGGACAGGGTCTACAATGAGCAGTTCTTC	CASRAGDRVYNEQFF
TRBV4-2	TRBD2	TRBJ2-5	.	TGTGCCAGCAGCCTGGGGACTAGCGGGGGGTATAGGGTAGAGACCCAGTACTTC	CASSLGTSGGYRVETQYF
TRBV7-6	.	TRBJ1-3	.	TGTGCCAGCAGCTTAGGGGCTGGCTTCTCTGGAAACACCATATATTTT	CASSLGAGFSGNTIYF
TRBV6-5	TRBD1	TRBJ1-6	few	TGTGCCAGTCGCCTGGACAGGTCAGATAATTCACCCCTCCACTTT	CASRLDRSDNSPLHF
TRBV7-9	TRBD1	TRBJ1-1	.	TGTGCCAGCAGCGCATTCGACAGGGGTGGTGAAGCTTTCTTT	CASSAFDRGGEAFF
TRBV29-1	TRBD2	TRBJ2-7	.	TGCAGCGTCGTGCCCAGCGGGAGGGCCCCCTACGAGCAGTACTTC	CSVVPSGRAPYEQYF
TRBV7-8	.	TRBJ1-2	.	TGTGCCAGCAGCGGAGGGGCAGACTATGGCTACACCTTC	CASSGGADYGYTF
TRBV7-2	TRBD1	TRBJ2-7	.	TGTGCCAGCAGCCGCCACACCCCAGGGGGCCCCTACGAGCAGTACTTC	CASSRHTPGGPYEQYF
TRBV30	TRBD1	TRBJ1-1	.	TGTGCCTGGAGCGGGGACAGGGGTAACACTGAAGCTTTCTTT	CAWSGDRGNTEAFF
TRBV14	TRBD1	TRBJ2-1	.	TGTGCCAGCAGCACCCGACAGGGGGCGGTTGAGCAGTTCTTC	CASSTRQGAVEQFF
TRBV9	.	TRBJ1-3	.	TGTGCCAGCAGCGTAGATAACAGGCACTCTGGAAACACCATATATTTT	CASSVDNRHSGNTIYF
TRBV7-9	.	TRBJ1-4	.	TGTGCCAGCAGCCCTCAGCGGACGATCAATGAAAAACTGTTTTTT	CASSPQRTINEKLFF
TRBV20-1	.	TRBJ2-7	once	TGCAGTGCTTCAAAAGGGGACGAGCAGTACTTC	CSASKGDEQYF
TRBV19	TRBD2	TRBJ2-1	.	TGTGCCAGTAGTATCTCTAGCGGGGGGGCATTCAATGAGCAGTTCTTC	CASSISSGGAFNEQFF
TRBV5-1	.	TRBJ1-1	.	TGCGCCAGCAGCCCACTCGGGGGGCACATGAACACTGAAGCTTTCTTT	CASSPLGGHMNTEAFF
TRBV30	TRBD1	TRBJ2-1	.	TGTGCCTGTGACAGGGTAGGCAATGAGCAGTTCTTC	CACDRVGNEQFF
TRBV30	.	TRBJ1-1	.	TGTGCCTGGAGTTCCTTGTTCCCTGGGCACACTGAAGCTTTCTTT	CAWSSLFPGHTEAFF
TRBV30	.	TRBJ1-5	.	TGTGCCTGGAGTACAGGGATTAGCAATCAGCCCCAGCATTTT	CAWSTGISNQPQHF
TRBV4-1	.	TRBJ2-7	.	TGCGCCAGCAGCCGGGTACCGGGGGACGGCCCCTACGAGCAGTACTTC	CASSRVPGDGPYEQYF
TRBV27	TRBD2	TRBJ2-1	once	TGTGCCAGCAGTTCTCAGCCGGGACTAGATACCGAGCAGTTCTTC	CASSSQPGLDTEQFF
TRBV14	.	TRBJ2-1	.	TGTGCCAGCAGCCAAGTTTTTGGCGAGCAGTTCTTC	CASSQVFGEQFF
TRBV11-2	.	TRBJ2-5	once	TGTGCCAGCAGCTTAGGCGGCAGCGCGGGGCAAGAGACCCAGTACTTC	CASSLGGSAGQETQYF
TRBV11-2	TRBD2	TRBJ2-7	.	TGTGCCAGCAGCTGGGGTAGCGGGAGGAAGCGCGAGCAGTACTTC	CASSWGSGRKREQYF
TRBV6-1	TRBD2	TRBJ2-7	.	TGTGCCAGCAGTGATGCCCCAACTAGCGGGGCAGGTTACGAGCAGTACTTC	CASSDAPTSGAGYEQYF
TRBV24-1	.	TRBJ2-5	.	TGTGCCACCAGTGATTTGCGGGGAGAGACCCAGTACTTC	CATSDLRGETQYF
TRBV27	.	TRBJ2-7	.	TGTGCCAGCAGTCATGGACAGTACTACGAGCAGTACTTC	CASSHGQYYEQYF
TRBV4-1	TRBD1	TRBJ2-7	few	TGCGCCAGCAGCCAAGATTGGGACAGGGGACTGGCTGAGCAGTACTTC	CASSQDWDRGLAEQYF
TRBV25-1	TRBD1	TRBJ2-6	once	TGTGCCAGCAGTCGACCGGGACAGGGGCCTGGGGCCAACGTCCTGACTTTC	CASSRPGQGPGANVLTF
TRBV12-3/TRBV12-4	.	TRBJ2-1	.	TGTGCCAGCAGTTTGAGCTCCTACAATGAGCAGTTCTTC	CASSLSSYNEQFF
TRBV19	TRBD1	TRBJ1-5	.	TGTGCCAGTAGTCCGGGGACAGGGAGGAGGGAAGAGCCCCAGCATTTT	CASSPGTGRREEPQHF
TRBV19	TRBD2	TRBJ2-5	once	TGTGCCAGTAGTATTCCCTCGCGGGGGGGCCTGCCAGAGACCCAGTACTTC	CASSIPSRGGLPETQYF
TRBV27	TRBD1	TRBJ1-2	.	TGTGCCAGCAGTCTAACCGGGACAGGTGCCTCTAACTATGGCTACACCTTC	CASSLTGTGASNYGYTF